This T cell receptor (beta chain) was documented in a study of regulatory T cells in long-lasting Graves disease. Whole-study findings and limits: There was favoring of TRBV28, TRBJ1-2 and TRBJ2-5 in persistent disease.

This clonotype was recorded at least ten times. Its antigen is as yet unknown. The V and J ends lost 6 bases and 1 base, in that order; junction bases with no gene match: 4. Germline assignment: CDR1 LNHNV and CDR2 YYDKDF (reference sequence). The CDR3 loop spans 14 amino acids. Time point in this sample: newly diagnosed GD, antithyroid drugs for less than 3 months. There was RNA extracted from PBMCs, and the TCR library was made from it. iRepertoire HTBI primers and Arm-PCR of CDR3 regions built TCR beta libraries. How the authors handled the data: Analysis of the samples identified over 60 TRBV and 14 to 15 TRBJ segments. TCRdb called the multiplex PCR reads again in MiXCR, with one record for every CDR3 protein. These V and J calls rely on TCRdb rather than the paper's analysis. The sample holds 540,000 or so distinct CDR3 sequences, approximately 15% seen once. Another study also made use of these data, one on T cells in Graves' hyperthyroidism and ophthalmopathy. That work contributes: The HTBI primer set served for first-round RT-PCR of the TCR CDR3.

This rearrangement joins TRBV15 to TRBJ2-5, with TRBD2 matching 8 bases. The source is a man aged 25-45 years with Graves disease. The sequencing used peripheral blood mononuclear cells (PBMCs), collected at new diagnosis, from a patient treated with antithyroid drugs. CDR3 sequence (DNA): TGTGCCACCAGTAACGGGAGGGCCCAAGAGACCCAGTACTTC. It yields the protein CATSNGRAQETQYF.